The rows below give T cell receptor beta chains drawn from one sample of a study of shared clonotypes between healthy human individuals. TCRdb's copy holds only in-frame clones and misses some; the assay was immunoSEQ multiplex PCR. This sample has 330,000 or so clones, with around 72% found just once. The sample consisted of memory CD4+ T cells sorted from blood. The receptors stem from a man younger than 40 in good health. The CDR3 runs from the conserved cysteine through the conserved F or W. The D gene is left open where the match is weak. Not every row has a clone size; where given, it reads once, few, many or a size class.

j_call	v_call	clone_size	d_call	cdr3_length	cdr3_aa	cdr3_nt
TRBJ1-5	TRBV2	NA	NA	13	CASSMGYNQPQHF	TGTGCCAGCTCTATGGGATACAATCAGCCCCAGCATTTT
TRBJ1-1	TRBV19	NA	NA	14	CASSRTQTRAEAFF	TGTGCCAGTAGTAGGACTCAAACACGGGCTGAAGCTTTCTTT
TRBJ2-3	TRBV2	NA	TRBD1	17	CASRPEPTGDHTDTQYF	TGTGCCAGCAGGCCTGAACCTACAGGGGACCACACAGATACGCAGTATTTT
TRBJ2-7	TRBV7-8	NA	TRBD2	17	CASSPNQGLAGSYEQYF	TGTGCCAGCAGCCCGAACCAGGGACTAGCGGGATCCTACGAGCAGTACTTC
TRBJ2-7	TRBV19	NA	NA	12	CASSDVDYEQYF	TGTGCCAGTAGTGACGTGGACTACGAGCAGTACTTC
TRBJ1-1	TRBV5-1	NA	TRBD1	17	CASSLGQGALFNTEAFF	TGCGCCAGCAGCTTAGGACAGGGGGCTCTGTTCAACACTGAAGCTTTCTTT
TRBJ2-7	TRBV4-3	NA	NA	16	CASSQGWAGSSYEQYF	TGCGCCAGCAGCCAAGGCTGGGCAGGGTCCTCCTACGAGCAGTACTTC
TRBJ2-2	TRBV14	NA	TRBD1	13	CASSPDRVGELFF	TGTGCCAGCAGCCCCGACAGGGTCGGGGAGCTGTTTTTT
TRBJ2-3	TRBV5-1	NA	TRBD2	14	CASSLGREGDTQYF	TGCGCCAGCAGCTTGGGGCGGGAGGGCGACACGCAGTATTTT
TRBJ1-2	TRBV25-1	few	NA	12	CASSDPGGGYTF	TGTGCCAGCAGTGACCCGGGAGGTGGCTACACCTTC
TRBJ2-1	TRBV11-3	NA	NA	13	CASSITSSNEQFF	TGTGCCAGCAGTATTACTAGCAGCAATGAGCAGTTCTTC
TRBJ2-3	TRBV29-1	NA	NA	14	CSVETDLSTDTQYF	TGCAGCGTTGAAACGGACCTTAGCACAGATACGCAGTATTTT
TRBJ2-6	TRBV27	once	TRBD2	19	CASSLLLAGTSSGANVLTF	TGTGCCAGCAGTTTGTTACTAGCGGGCACGAGCTCTGGGGCCAACGTCCTGACTTTC
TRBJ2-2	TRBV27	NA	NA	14	CASLGLYNTGELFF	TGTGCCAGCTTGGGACTCTATAACACCGGGGAGCTGTTTTTT
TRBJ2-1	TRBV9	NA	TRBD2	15	CASSVEGGSYNEQFF	TGTGCCAGCAGCGTAGAGGGCGGGAGCTACAATGAGCAGTTCTTC
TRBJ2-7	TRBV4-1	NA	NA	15	CASSQDSRGIGEQYF	TGCGCCAGCAGCCAAGATTCGCGGGGTATAGGCGAGCAGTACTTC
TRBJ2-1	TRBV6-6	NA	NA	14	CASSPGSSYNEQFF	TGTGCCAGCAGTCCAGGGAGCTCCTACAATGAGCAGTTCTTC
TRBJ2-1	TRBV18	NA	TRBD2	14	CASSPLVAGNEQFF	TGTGCCAGCTCACCGTTAGTAGCGGGTAATGAGCAGTTCTTC
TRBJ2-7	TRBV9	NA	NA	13	CASSVELVTEQYF	TGTGCCAGCAGCGTAGAACTAGTAACCGAGCAGTACTTC
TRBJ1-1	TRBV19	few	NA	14	CASSIPSVNPEAFF	TGTGCCAGTAGTATTCCTTCGGTTAACCCTGAAGCTTTCTTT
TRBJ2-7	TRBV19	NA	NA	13	CASRKQGQDEQYF	TGTGCCAGCCGAAAGCAGGGTCAGGACGAGCAGTACTTC
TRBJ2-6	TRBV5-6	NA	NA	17	CASSSLQGISGANVLTF	TGTGCCAGCAGCTCGTTACAGGGAATCTCTGGGGCCAACGTCCTGACTTTC
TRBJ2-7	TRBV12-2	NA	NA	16	CASRPPGRDCDYEQYF	TGTGCAAGTCGCCCACCTGGCCGGGACTGTGACTACGAGCAGTACTTC
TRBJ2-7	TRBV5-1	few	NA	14	CASSLVGTPYEQYF	TGCGCCAGCAGCTTGGTAGGGACTCCCTACGAGCAGTACTTC
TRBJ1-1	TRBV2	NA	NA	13	CASSVFMNTEAFF	TGTGCCAGCAGTGTTTTTATGAACACTGAAGCTTTCTTT
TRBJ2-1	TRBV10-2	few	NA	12	CASCVAGNEQFF	TGCGCCAGCTGCGTTGCCGGGAATGAGCAGTTCTTC
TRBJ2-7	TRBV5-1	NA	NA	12	CASSLKGTEQYF	TGCGCCAGCAGCTTGAAAGGAACAGAGCAGTACTTC
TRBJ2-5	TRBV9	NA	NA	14	CASSPPGGQETQYF	TGTGCCAGCAGCCCCCCCGGAGGTCAAGAGACCCAGTACTTC
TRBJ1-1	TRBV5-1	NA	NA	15	CASSLLLGGETEAFF	TGCGCCAGCAGCTTGCTGTTGGGGGGCGAGACTGAAGCTTTCTTT
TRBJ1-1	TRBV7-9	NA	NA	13	CASSWSTDTEAFF	TGTGCCAGCAGCTGGTCGACGGACACTGAAGCTTTCTTT
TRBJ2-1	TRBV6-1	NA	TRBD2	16	CASSAAGGPRYNEQFF	TGTGCCAGCAGTGCGGCGGGAGGGCCCCGATACAATGAGCAGTTCTTC
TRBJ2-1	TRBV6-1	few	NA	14	CASSVAGIYNEQFF	TGTGCCAGCAGTGTCGCGGGAATATACAATGAGCAGTTCTTC
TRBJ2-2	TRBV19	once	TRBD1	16	CASRTPGQGNTGELFF	TGTGCCAGTAGGACACCGGGACAGGGAAACACCGGGGAGCTGTTTTTT
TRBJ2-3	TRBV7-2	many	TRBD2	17	CASSVDRPLAGGDTQYF	TGTGCCAGCAGCGTCGACCGGCCACTAGCGGGAGGGGATACGCAGTATTTT
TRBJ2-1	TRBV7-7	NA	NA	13	CASSFSGRDEQFF	TGTGCTAGCAGCTTTAGTGGTAGGGATGAGCAGTTCTTC
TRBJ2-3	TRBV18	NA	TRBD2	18	CASSPRNLAGVGTDTQYF	TGTGCCAGCTCACCAAGAAACCTAGCGGGAGTTGGCACAGATACGCAGTATTTT
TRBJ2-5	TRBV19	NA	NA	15	CASSIVQGSGETQYF	TGTGCCAGTAGTATAGTGCAGGGATCGGGTGAGACCCAGTACTTC
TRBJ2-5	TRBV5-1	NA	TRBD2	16	CASSLGLAGAQETQYF	TGCGCCAGCAGCTTGGGACTAGCGGGAGCCCAAGAGACCCAGTACTTC
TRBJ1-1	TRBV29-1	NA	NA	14	CSVGVGNSNTEAFF	TGCAGCGTGGGGGTCGGTAACTCGAACACTGAAGCTTTCTTT
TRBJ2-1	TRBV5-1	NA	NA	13	CASSRDVYNEQFF	TGCGCCAGCAGCCGGGACGTCTACAATGAGCAGTTCTTC
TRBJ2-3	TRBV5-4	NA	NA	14	CASSYTSRSDTQYF	TGTGCCAGCAGCTACACTTCCAGGTCAGATACGCAGTATTTT
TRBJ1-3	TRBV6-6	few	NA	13	CASIRDAGNTIYF	TGTGCCAGCATCAGGGACGCAGGAAACACCATATATTTT
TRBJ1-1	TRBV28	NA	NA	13	CASRWGRDTEAFF	TGTGCCAGCAGGTGGGGGCGAGACACTGAAGCTTTCTTT
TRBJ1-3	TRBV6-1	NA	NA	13	CASSPGRTSTIYF	TGTGCCAGCAGCCCGGGACGGACGTCGACCATATATTTT
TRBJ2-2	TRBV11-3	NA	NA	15	CASSPGAGGTGELFF	TGTGCCAGCAGCCCGGGGGCGGGCGGCACCGGGGAGCTGTTTTTT
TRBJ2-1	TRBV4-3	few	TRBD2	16	CASSPLAGVSMNEQFF	TGCGCCAGCAGCCCGCTAGCGGGAGTCTCTATGAATGAGCAGTTCTTC
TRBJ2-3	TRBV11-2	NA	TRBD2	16	CASSPSGGRATDTQYF	TGTGCCAGCAGCCCGAGTGGCGGGAGGGCAACAGATACGCAGTATTTT
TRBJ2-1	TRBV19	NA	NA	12	CASSMYGSEQFF	TGTGCCAGTAGTATGTATGGAAGTGAGCAGTTCTTC